Sequencing of this TCR beta chain was carried out in a study of beta chain features in type 1 diabetes. The study's findings and limits: Moderate yet significant TCRB CDR3 shortening was seen in Type 1 diabetes patients in all four CD4+ subsets.

In this sample, this clone turned up a few times. No antigen is known for it. Germline V lookup: CDR1 SGHDN, CDR2 FVKESK. V shed 2 bases, J shed 11 bases, and the junction held 10 bases outside the gene matches. The CDR3 is made up of 14 amino acids. TCRB transcripts that were expressed got sequenced, as all of the isolated RNA had been reverse transcribed. TCRdb's copy holds only in-frame clones and misses some; the assay was immunoSEQ multiplex PCR. The sample carries 500,000 to 800,000 clones, over 10% recorded once. The sequencing input was naive CD4+ T cells from blood. The rearrangement uses TRBV14 and TRBJ2-7; 9 bases fit TRBD1. The TCR originated in a man between 25 and 39 years old with type 1 diabetes. The chain's CDR3 is CASSQPFGDRVKYF. The CDR3 DNA reads TGTGCCAGCAGCCAACCCTTTGGGGACAGGGTGAAGTACTTC.